This T cell receptor beta chain was captured by sequencing in a study of memory CD4+ T cells and cytomegalovirus serostatus (dated by TCRdb to between 2018 and 2020). Regarding the complete study: The cohort comprised 33 healthy Belgian adults, 9 CMV seropositive and some 25 CMV seronegative. To replicate a published TCR-based CMV serostatus classifier, the researchers sequenced the CD4+ memory TCRbeta repertoires of a Belgian cohort whose cytomegalovirus serostatus was known.

CDR3 length: 16 amino acids, cysteine to phenylalanine. Here the CDR3 DNA is all that survives: 48 bases in frame from base 1. After removal of 8 bases from V and 1 base from J, the junction retains 5 bases not matched to a gene. CDR1 SGHAT and CDR2 FQNNGV are derived from the germline V gene. In the case of this clone: Its cognate antigen has yet to be identified. No much larger clonotype is one base removed from it; base qualities were not supplied. Other DNA sequences in the sample encode the same CDR3.

A FACSAria II was used to sort memory CD4+ T cells, defined as single viable CD3+CD4+CD8-CD45RO+ cells. CMV serostatus was determined using a Roche Elecsys assay that detects serum IgG against CMV pp150, pp28, p38 and p52. Following thawing, total CD4+ T cells were enriched through positive selection using CD4 magnetic microbeads. The samples came from a different study that was designed specifically to examine the CD4+ T cell memory repertoire. Peripheral blood mononuclear cells were isolated and cryopreserved following standard operating procedures; serum was stored at -80 °C. Staining used CD3-PerCP (BW264/56), CD4-APC (RPA-T4), CD45RO-PE (UCHT1) and CD8-Pacific Orange (3B5) antibodies, with Sytox blue excluding non-viable cells. General conclusions and limits of the study: The results were interpreted as suggesting that the CMV-associated TCR signature is largely present in the CD4+ memory repertoire. For CMV serostatus prediction, a median bootstrapped AUC of approximately 0.95 was reached with the original framework, and a median bootstrapped AUC of about 0.89 was reached with a US-trained random forest. Among the 150 to 200 previously reported CMV-associated TCRbeta sequences, about 71 showed up in the CD4+ memory repertoires, with each one found in between one and five individuals. A median bootstrapped AUC of almost 0.96 with a 95% CI of 0.76-1.00 was achieved on the Belgian cohort by the original-framework classifier. Only CD4+CD45RO+ memory cells were sequenced, in contrast to the original study, in which naive and memory CD4+ and CD8+ populations were covered.

Genomic DNA was extracted from sorted cells with the Quick-DNA Microprep Kit. TCRbeta DNA was amplified with the immunoSEQ hsTCRbeta kit following the manufacturer's protocol. TCRbeta libraries were sequenced on an Illumina MiSeq instrument. The original pipeline was this. Following removal of out-of-frame sequences, 2 million to 2.5 million distinct TCRbeta sequences were retained, with an average of about 63,000 per individual. Each individual was scored according to the count of over 150 previously reported CMV-associated TCRbeta sequences and the total productive distinct TCRbeta count. A beta-binomial model was reimplemented in Python, and scikit-learn random forests with default parameters were trained on US cohort data. Classifier performance on the Belgian cohort was summarized as median AUC with percentile confidence intervals calculated over 10,000 bootstrap iterations. TCRdb retrieved this table from immuneACCESS and kept in-frame rearrangements only. Not all clones are present; in checked studies, unresolved V genes account for under half, and no reason is known for the remainder. D and trimming come from the DNA, and the V and J calls and clone size come from that table. The sample table holds fewer than 50,000 clones, of which approximately 81% were seen once. Around 1.1% of the sample belongs to the ten largest clones.

The sequence is built from TRBV11-2 and TRBJ2-3, and TRBD2 matches 14 of the central bases. The source of this sequence is an adult in good health and CMV-seronegative. Sample: memory CD4+ T cells from blood. The nucleotide sequence is given as TGTGCCAGCTCCTCGGGACTAGCGGGGGGCACAGATACGCAGTATTTT. This gives the protein CASSSGLAGGTDTQYF.